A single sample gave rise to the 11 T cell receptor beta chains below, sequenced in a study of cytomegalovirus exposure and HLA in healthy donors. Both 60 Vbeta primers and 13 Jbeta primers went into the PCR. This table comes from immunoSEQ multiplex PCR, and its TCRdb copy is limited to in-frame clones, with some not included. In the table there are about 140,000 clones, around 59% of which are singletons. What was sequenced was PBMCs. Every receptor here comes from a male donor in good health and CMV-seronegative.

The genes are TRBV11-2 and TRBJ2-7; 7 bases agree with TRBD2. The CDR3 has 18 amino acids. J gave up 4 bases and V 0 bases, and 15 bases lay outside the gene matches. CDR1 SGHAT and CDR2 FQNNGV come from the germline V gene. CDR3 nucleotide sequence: TGTGCCAGCAGCTTAGATAGGAGGACGGGGCAGGGAGGGTACGAGCAGTACTTC. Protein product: CASSLDRRTGQGGYEQYF. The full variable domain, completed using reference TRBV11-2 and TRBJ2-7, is EAGVAQSPRYKIIEKRQSVAFWCNPISGHATLYWYQQILGQGPKLLIQFQNNGVVDDSQLPKDRFSAERLKGVDSTLKIQPAKLEDSAVYLCASSLDRRTGQGGYEQYFGPGTRLTVT.

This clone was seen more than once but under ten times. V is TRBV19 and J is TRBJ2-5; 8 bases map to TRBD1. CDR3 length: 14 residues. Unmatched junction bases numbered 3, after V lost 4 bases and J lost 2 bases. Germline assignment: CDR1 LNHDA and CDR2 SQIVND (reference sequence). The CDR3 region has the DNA TGTGCCAGTAGTAAACAGGGGGGACAAGAGACCCAGTACTTC. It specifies CASSKQGGQETQYF.

The CDR3 bases are TGTGCCAGCCGTAGCTCCTACGAGCAGTACTTC. This gives the protein CASRSSYEQYF. The chain couples TRBV7-9 to TRBJ2-7; the D is unclear. The CDR3 runs to 11 residues. CDR1 SEHNR and CDR2 FQNEAQ come from the germline V gene (reference sequence). V dropped 8 bases and J dropped 0 bases, with 5 bases sitting between them.

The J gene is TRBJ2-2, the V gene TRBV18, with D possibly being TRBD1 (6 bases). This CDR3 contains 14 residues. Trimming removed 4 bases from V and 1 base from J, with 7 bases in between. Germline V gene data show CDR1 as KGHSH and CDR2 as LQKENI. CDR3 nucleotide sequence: TGTGCCAGCTCACTGGACAGGAACACCGGGGAGCTGTTTTTT. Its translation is CASSLDRNTGELFF.

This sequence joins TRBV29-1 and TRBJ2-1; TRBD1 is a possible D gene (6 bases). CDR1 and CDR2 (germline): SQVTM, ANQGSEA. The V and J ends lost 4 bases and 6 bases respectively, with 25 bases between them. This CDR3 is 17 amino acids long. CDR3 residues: CSVVGQKSQRAANEQFF. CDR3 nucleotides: TGCAGCGTTGTAGGACAGAAATCACAACGTGCCGCCAATGAGCAGTTCTTC.

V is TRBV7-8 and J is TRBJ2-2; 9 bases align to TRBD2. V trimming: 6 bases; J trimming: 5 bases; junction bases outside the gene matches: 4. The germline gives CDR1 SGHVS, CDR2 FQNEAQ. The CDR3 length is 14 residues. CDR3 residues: CASSRGGVTGELFF. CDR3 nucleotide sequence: TGTGCCAGCAGTCGCGGGGGGGTGACCGGGGAGCTGTTTTTT.

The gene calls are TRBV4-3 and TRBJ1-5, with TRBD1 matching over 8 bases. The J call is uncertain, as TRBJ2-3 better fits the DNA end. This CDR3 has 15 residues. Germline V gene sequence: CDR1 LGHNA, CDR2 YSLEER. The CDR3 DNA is TGCGCCAGCAGCCAAGATCTGTCAGGGGGCCAGCCCCAGTATTTT. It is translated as CASSQDLSGGQPQYF.

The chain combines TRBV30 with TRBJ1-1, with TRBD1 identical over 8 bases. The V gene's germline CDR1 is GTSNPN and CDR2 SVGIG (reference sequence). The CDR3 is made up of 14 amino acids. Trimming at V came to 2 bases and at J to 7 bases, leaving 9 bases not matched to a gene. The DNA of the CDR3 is TGTGCCTGGAGTAAACGACAGGGGACCCTTGAAGCTTTCTTT. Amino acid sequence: CAWSKRQGTLEAFF.

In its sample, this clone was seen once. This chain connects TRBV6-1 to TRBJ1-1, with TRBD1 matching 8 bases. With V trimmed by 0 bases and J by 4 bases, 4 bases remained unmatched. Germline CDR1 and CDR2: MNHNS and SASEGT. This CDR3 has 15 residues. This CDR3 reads CASSEAAGGGTEAFF. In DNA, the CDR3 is TGTGCCAGCAGTGAAGCGGCAGGGGGCGGCACTGAAGCTTTCTTT.

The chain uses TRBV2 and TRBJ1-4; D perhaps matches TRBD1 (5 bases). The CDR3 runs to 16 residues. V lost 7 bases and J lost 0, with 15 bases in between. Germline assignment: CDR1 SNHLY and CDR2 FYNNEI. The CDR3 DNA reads TGTGCCAGCAAGGAAACGGGACTTGCAACTAATGAAAAACTGTTTTTT. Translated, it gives CASKETGLATNEKLFF.

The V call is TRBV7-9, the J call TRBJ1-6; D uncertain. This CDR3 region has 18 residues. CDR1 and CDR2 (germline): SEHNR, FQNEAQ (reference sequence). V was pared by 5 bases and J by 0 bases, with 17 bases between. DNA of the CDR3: TGTGCCAGCAGCCTCCCCTCGGACGGGAGCTCCTATAATTCACCCCTCCACTTT. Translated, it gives CASSLPSDGSSYNSPLHF.